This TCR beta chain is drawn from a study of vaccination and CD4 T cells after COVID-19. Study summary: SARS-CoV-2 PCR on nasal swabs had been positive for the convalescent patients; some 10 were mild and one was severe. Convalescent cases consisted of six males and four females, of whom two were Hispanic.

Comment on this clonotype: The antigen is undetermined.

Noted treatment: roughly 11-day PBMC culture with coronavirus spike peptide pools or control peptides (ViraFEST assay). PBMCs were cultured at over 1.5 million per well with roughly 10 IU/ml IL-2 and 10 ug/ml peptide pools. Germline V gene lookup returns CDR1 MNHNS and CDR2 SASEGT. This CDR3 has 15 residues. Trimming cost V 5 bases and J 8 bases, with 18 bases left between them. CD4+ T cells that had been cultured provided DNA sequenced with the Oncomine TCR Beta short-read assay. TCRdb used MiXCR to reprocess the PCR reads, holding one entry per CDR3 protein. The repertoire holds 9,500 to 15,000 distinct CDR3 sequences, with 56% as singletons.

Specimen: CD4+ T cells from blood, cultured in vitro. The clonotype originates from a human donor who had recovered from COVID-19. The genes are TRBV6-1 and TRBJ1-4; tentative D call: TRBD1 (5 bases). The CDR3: CASSPRAGGYEKLFF. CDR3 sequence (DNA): TGTGCCAGCAGTCCCAGGGCGGGGGGATACGAAAAACTGTTTTTT.